This is a list of T cell receptor beta chains from one sample in a study of shared clonotypes between healthy human individuals. Here immunoSEQ multiplex PCR was the method, and the copy in TCRdb shows in-frame clones only, minus some. The sample lists about 2.2 million clones, 93% occurring once. Sequencing was performed on naive CD8+ T cells from PBMCs. These receptors came from a man in his late teens or twenties in good health. Some clones in this sample may be carry-over from other donors' samples. Both conserved end residues are part of each CDR3. D genes are given only for firm matches. Clone size is shown for a subset of rows, as once, few, many or a class of expanded clone.

>NA|TRBV6-6|NA|TRBJ1-4
CASTDGRAPNEKLFF
TGTGCCAGTACCGACGGCAGGGCCCCTAATGAAAAACTGTTTTTT
>NA|TRBV5-4|NA|TRBJ2-7
CASSFNGFHEQYF
TGTGCCAGCAGCTTCAACGGGTTCCACGAGCAGTACTTC
>NA|TRBV7-9|NA|TRBJ2-1
CASSLDDLDTLENEQFF
TGTGCCAGCAGCTTAGACGATCTGGACACCCTGGAGAATGAGCAGTTCTTC
>NA|TRBV28|NA|TRBJ1-5
CASSGTGRRNQPQHF
TGTGCCAGCAGTGGGACGGGGCGAAGGAATCAGCCCCAGCATTTT
>NA|TRBV29-1|NA|TRBJ2-4
CSVRGSKNIQYF
TGCAGCGTTCGGGGATCCAAAAACATTCAGTACTTC
>NA|TRBV11-2|TRBD1|TRBJ1-2
CASSRTTAGGITNYGYTF
TGTGCCAGCAGTCGCACTACGGCAGGGGGAATAACCAACTATGGCTACACCTTC
>NA|TRBV7-9|NA|TRBJ2-3
CASSLGLWVVTGTDTQYF
TGTGCCAGCAGCTTGGGGTTATGGGTAGTCACTGGCACAGATACGCAGTATTTT
>NA|TRBV4-3|NA|TRBJ1-1
CASSQGRVVDTEAFF
TGCGCCAGCAGCCAAGGAAGGGTGGTGGACACTGAAGCTTTCTTT
>NA|TRBV19|NA|TRBJ2-2
CASSISVLTGELFF
TGTGCCAGTAGTATCAGCGTTCTCACCGGGGAGCTGTTTTTT
>NA|TRBV19|NA|TRBJ1-2
CASSPRGGHGYTF
TGTGCCAGTAGTCCCCGCGGGGGTCATGGCTACACCTTC
>NA|TRBV5-6|TRBD1|TRBJ1-1
CASSFQGAAEAFF
TGTGCCAGCAGCTTCCAGGGGGCCGCTGAAGCTTTCTTT
>NA|TRBV7-6|TRBD1|TRBJ2-5
CASSQGVRETQYF
TGTGCCAGCAGCCAGGGGGTCAGGGAGACCCAGTACTTC
>NA|TRBV4-1|NA|TRBJ2-1
CASSLVGRNEQFF
TGCGCCAGCAGCCTCGTGGGGAGGAATGAGCAGTTCTTC
>once|TRBV14|NA|TRBJ1-4
CASSPRGTGWEEKLFF
TGTGCCAGCAGCCCCAGAGGAACAGGTTGGGAAGAAAAACTGTTTTTT
>NA|TRBV6-5|NA|TRBJ2-1
CASSYSTAFGEQFF
TGTGCCAGCAGTTACTCGACAGCCTTCGGTGAGCAGTTCTTC
>NA|TRBV27|NA|TRBJ2-1
CASSSRLALYNEQFF
TGTGCCAGCAGTTCGCGCCTAGCGCTTTACAATGAGCAGTTCTTC
>NA|TRBV9|NA|TRBJ2-7
CASSGQVRGEQYF
TGTGCCAGCAGCGGACAGGTCCGGGGCGAGCAGTACTTC